The rows below give T cell receptor beta chains drawn from one sample of a study of glioma-infiltrating T cells after dendritic cell vaccination. The protocol was immunoSEQ multiplex PCR, while the TCRdb copy is restricted to in-frame clones and leaves out a portion. The sample shows 80,000 to 100,000 clones, roughly 83% of them seen only once. The starting material was blood, obtained before dendritic cell vaccination. These receptor sequences come from a human donor with glioblastoma. Each CDR3 is given without its conserved first and last residue. Fields, in order: J gene, V gene, CDR3 protein.

j_call: TRBJ2-7; v_call: TRBV4-1; cdr3_aa: ASSRILAGPYEQY
j_call: TRBJ2-5; v_call: TRBV5-1; cdr3_aa: ASSSGGGQETQY
j_call: TRBJ2-1; v_call: TRBV19; cdr3_aa: ASRESASGTSHEQF
j_call: TRBJ1-3; v_call: TRBV30; cdr3_aa: AWRGRTGGSEGYTIY
j_call: TRBJ2-3; v_call: TRBV28; cdr3_aa: ASRQQGGLDTQY
j_call: TRBJ2-7; v_call: TRBV5-1; cdr3_aa: ATPPGKQSLQNPRGDNEQY
j_call: TRBJ1-2; v_call: TRBV6-5; cdr3_aa: ASSYSGSGRGLGYT
j_call: TRBJ1-2; v_call: TRBV7-2; cdr3_aa: ASSPGRRTYGYT
j_call: TRBJ1-6; v_call: TRBV5-1; cdr3_aa: ASSIGTLYNSPLH
j_call: TRBJ1-3; v_call: TRBV29-1; cdr3_aa: SVGAGGFGNTIY
j_call: TRBJ1-1; v_call: TRBV11-2; cdr3_aa: ASRIRGMNTEAF
j_call: TRBJ1-5; v_call: TRBV5-8; cdr3_aa: ASSLWQNNQPQH
j_call: TRBJ2-3; v_call: TRBV29-1; cdr3_aa: SVGPGGLPDTQY
j_call: TRBJ2-3; v_call: TRBV29-1; cdr3_aa: SAPLGGTDTQY
j_call: TRBJ2-1; v_call: TRBV11-2; cdr3_aa: ATGTGANQF
j_call: TRBJ1-2; v_call: TRBV19; cdr3_aa: ASSSNRGHLGYT
j_call: TRBJ2-2; v_call: TRBV7-9; cdr3_aa: ASRVASTGELF
j_call: TRBJ2-1; v_call: TRBV5-4; cdr3_aa: ASRPAGRNEQF
j_call: TRBJ2-7; v_call: TRBV27; cdr3_aa: ASSLMSGFGAYEQY
j_call: TRBJ1-5; v_call: TRBV19; cdr3_aa: ASSGLDGFNQPQH